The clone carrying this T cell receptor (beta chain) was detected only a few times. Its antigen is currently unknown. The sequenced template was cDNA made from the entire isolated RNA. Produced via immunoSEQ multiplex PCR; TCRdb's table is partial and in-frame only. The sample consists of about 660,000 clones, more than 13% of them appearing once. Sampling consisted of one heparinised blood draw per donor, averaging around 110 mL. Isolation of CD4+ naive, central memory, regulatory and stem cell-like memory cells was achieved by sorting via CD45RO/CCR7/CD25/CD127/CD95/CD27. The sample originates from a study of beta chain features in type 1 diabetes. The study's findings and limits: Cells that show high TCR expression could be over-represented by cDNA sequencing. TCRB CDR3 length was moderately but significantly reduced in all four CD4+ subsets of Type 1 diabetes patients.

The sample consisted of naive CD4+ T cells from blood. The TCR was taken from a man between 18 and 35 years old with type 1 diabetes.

The CDR3 region has the DNA TGTGCCAGCAGTTACGAGGGGACTTCCTACAATGAGCAGTTCTTC. This codes for CASSYEGTSYNEQFF. The chain joins TRBV6-6 to TRBJ2-1; D perhaps matches TRBD2 (6 bases). CDR1 is MNHNY and CDR2 is SVGAGI in the germline V gene (reference sequence). Trimming pared 2 bases from V and 1 base from J, leaving 9 bases between. The CDR3 runs 15 residues.